This T cell receptor beta chain was observed in a study of T-cell memory formation after mild COVID-19. This clonotype was seen only a few times. Its target is not known. General observations from the study: Specificity for SARS-CoV-2 was not confirmed among the second-wave clones peaking on day 37.

The J segment lost 4 bases and the V segment lost 6 bases, leaving 7 bases of the junction unmatched. Per the germline V gene, CDR1 is MNHEY and CDR2 is SVGAGI. The CDR3 consists of 15 residues. TCRdb used MiXCR to reprocess the 5' RACE reads, holding one entry per CDR3 protein. The sample holds 200,000 to 250,000 distinct CDR3 sequences, 8.5% to 9.5% seen once. The sequenced sample consisted of PBMCs or a T cell subset sorted from them (not recorded which). The rearrangement joins TRBV6-5 to TRBJ2-1, with TRBD1 matching over 9 bases. The sequence was obtained from a man younger than 35 who had mild COVID-19 (a few samples of this study predate the infection). Cell type and time point are not known. CDR3 sequence (DNA): TGTGCCAGCAGCCGCGGACAGGGGCCTTACAATGAGCAGTTCTTC. Amino acid sequence: CASSRGQGPYNEQFF.